The entry below describes one T cell receptor (beta chain). Its antigen is not known. The data are from a study of T cell repertoires in cytomegalovirus infection. Study overall: Indications of both CMV infection and matching HLA type were provided by public TCR beta signatures.

Points from the study as a whole: HLA-C-restricted TCR beta clonotypes specific for CMV led the ex vivo response.

Each CDR3 protein is one row after TCRdb ran MiXCR on the reads. This table has about 58,000 distinct CDR3 sequences, around 18% appearing once. V gave up 5 bases and J gave up 1 base; unmatched junction bases: 9. Germline V gene lookup returns CDR1 SEHNR and CDR2 FQNEAQ (reference sequence). This CDR3 has 16 amino acids. This receptor was obtained from a human donor in good health (CMV status not recorded). Some clones in this sample may be carry-over from other donors' samples. This rearrangement joins TRBV7-9 to TRBJ2-3; 7 positions match TRBD2. The source was CD8+ T cells from cultured PBMCs, collected from culture after CMV antigen stimulation. The CDR3 nucleotides are TGTGCCAGCAGCCCCCGGGGAGGGCTTGGCACAGATACGCAGTATTTT. Encoded protein: CASSPRGGLGTDTQYF.